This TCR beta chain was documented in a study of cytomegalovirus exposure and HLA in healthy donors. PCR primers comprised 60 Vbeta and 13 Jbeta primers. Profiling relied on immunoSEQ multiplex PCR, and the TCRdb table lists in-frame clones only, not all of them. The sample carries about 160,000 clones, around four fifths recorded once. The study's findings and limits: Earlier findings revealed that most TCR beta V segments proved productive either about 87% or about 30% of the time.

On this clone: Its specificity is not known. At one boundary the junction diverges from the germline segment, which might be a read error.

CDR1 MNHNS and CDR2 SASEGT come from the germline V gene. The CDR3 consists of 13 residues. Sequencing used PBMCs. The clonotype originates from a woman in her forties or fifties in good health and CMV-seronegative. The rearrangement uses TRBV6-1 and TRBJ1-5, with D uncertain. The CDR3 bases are TGTGCCAGCAGGGAAGACGGAGATCAGCCCCAGCATTTT. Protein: CASREDGDQPQHF.